A selection of T cell receptor beta chains follows, all from one sample in a study of T cell repertoires in aging, cancer and after chemotherapy. TCRdb ran MiXCR on the multiplex PCR reads and lists one entry per CDR3 protein. This sample has approximately 9,700 distinct CDR3 sequences, with about 33% found just once. The specimen was blood. The receptors stem from a human donor in good health. Each CDR3 is given with its conserved first and last residue. The order of the fields is V gene, J gene, CDR3 protein.

V gene: TRBV20-1; J gene: TRBJ2-5; CDR3 protein: CSASFPRGGVRETQYF
V gene: TRBV6-2/TRBV6-3; J gene: TRBJ1-6; CDR3 protein: CASSYLGEDSPLHF
V gene: TRBV30; J gene: TRBJ2-5; CDR3 protein: CAWIRQGAGETQYF
V gene: TRBV19; J gene: TRBJ1-1; CDR3 protein: CASISGASEAFF
V gene: TRBV28; J gene: TRBJ2-3; CDR3 protein: CASSDPGSGTDTQYF
V gene: TRBV27; J gene: TRBJ1-6; CDR3 protein: CASSLSGLHNSPLHF
V gene: TRBV5-4; J gene: TRBJ2-3; CDR3 protein: CASSFARGTDTQYF
V gene: TRBV30; J gene: TRBJ2-1; CDR3 protein: CAWIRQGGYEQFF
V gene: TRBV7-9; J gene: TRBJ1-1; CDR3 protein: CASSPPGDTEAFF
V gene: TRBV5-6; J gene: TRBJ2-3; CDR3 protein: CAGFGRGTDTQYF
V gene: TRBV27; J gene: TRBJ2-7; CDR3 protein: CASSLGHSWDEQYF
V gene: TRBV6-2/TRBV6-3; J gene: TRBJ2-7; CDR3 protein: CASSYWSARRETGVVYEQYF
V gene: TRBV27; J gene: TRBJ2-2; CDR3 protein: CASRVSGTGELFF
V gene: TRBV19; J gene: TRBJ1-1; CDR3 protein: CASSAQGKYTEAFF
V gene: TRBV5-4; J gene: TRBJ2-2; CDR3 protein: CASSLERGGTGELFF
V gene: TRBV24-1; J gene: TRBJ2-1; CDR3 protein: CATADPGQGANEQFF
V gene: TRBV27; J gene: TRBJ2-1; CDR3 protein: CASCSGQVLDEQFF
V gene: TRBV24-1; J gene: TRBJ1-3; CDR3 protein: CATRDPGGNTIYF
V gene: TRBV12-3/TRBV12-4; J gene: TRBJ2-2; CDR3 protein: CASSIGFGGGTGELFF
V gene: TRBV29-1; J gene: TRBJ1-1; CDR3 protein: CSVNRGGRTEAFF
V gene: TRBV6-5; J gene: TRBJ1-4; CDR3 protein: CASTRTGRGNEKLFF
V gene: TRBV18; J gene: TRBJ1-3; CDR3 protein: CASSPGIQGNTIYF
V gene: TRBV29-1; J gene: TRBJ1-5; CDR3 protein: CSVGSHDQPQHF
V gene: TRBV14; J gene: TRBJ1-2; CDR3 protein: CASSLDRNYGYTF
V gene: TRBV6-5; J gene: TRBJ2-7; CDR3 protein: CASSYLSAGQSYEQYF
V gene: TRBV6-1; J gene: TRBJ1-2; CDR3 protein: CASSEFYGYTF
V gene: TRBV27; J gene: TRBJ2-2; CDR3 protein: CASSLSSLGHGELFF
V gene: TRBV10-3; J gene: TRBJ2-2; CDR3 protein: CASSETWGSGELFF
V gene: TRBV12-3/TRBV12-4; J gene: TRBJ2-1; CDR3 protein: CASSLVHYEQFF
V gene: TRBV27; J gene: TRBJ1-2; CDR3 protein: CASSSRHYGYTF
V gene: TRBV29-1; J gene: TRBJ2-3; CDR3 protein: CSVLTSGSADTQYF
V gene: TRBV19; J gene: TRBJ1-1; CDR3 protein: CASSPRDRLGAEAFF
V gene: TRBV5-4; J gene: TRBJ1-2; CDR3 protein: CASSPNQDYGYTF
V gene: TRBV6-1; J gene: TRBJ2-7; CDR3 protein: CASSEGQGAYEQYF
V gene: TRBV6-5; J gene: TRBJ1-2; CDR3 protein: CASHGGGDGYTF
V gene: TRBV18; J gene: TRBJ1-2; CDR3 protein: CASSPNYGYTF
V gene: TRBV14; J gene: TRBJ2-5; CDR3 protein: CASSQDGGTSVGTQYF
V gene: TRBV6-5; J gene: TRBJ2-3; CDR3 protein: CASSTSGRAIGTDTQYF
V gene: TRBV11-3; J gene: TRBJ2-3; CDR3 protein: CASSPGTGENTQYF
V gene: TRBV18; J gene: TRBJ2-7; CDR3 protein: CASSPRTVGSEQYF
V gene: TRBV6-5; J gene: TRBJ2-7; CDR3 protein: CASSYDRAYEQYF
V gene: TRBV4-2; J gene: TRBJ2-1; CDR3 protein: CASSQEVLADNEQFF
V gene: TRBV20-1; J gene: TRBJ2-3; CDR3 protein: CSARVSGRSGDTQYF
V gene: TRBV6-5; J gene: TRBJ1-2; CDR3 protein: CASSYSPETANGYTF
V gene: TRBV11-3; J gene: TRBJ2-1; CDR3 protein: CASGLGQNNEQFF
V gene: TRBV19; J gene: TRBJ2-1; CDR3 protein: CASSLGTSGTGVF
V gene: TRBV29-1; J gene: TRBJ2-6; CDR3 protein: CSVGWGGGAGANVLTF